Detailed here is one TCR beta chain. Its antigen is as yet unknown. The data were taken from a study of shared clonotypes between healthy human individuals. Each PCR replicate from the sorted subsets contained around 0.2 ug DNA, which is about 31,000 T cell genomes. Authors' processing steps: For the immunoSEQ data, sequences were junction-only without quality scores, so filtering differed. Only in-frame clones appear in the TCRdb table, and some are missing; sequencing was by immunoSEQ multiplex PCR. V and J calls and clone size are copied from that table; D and trimming were computed from the DNA. Of a few million clones in the sample, about 90% were seen once. V lost 3 bases and J lost 5, with 7 bases in between. There are 12 residues in the CDR3. In germline, CDR1 is MNHEY, CDR2 SMNVEV (reference sequence). Study observations and caveats: With few donors, the genetic and exposure-history diversity represented was limited. Clonotype sharing among the donors was expected to vary with sequencing depth.

V and J are TRBV27 and TRBJ2-5; TRBD2 is a possible D gene (5 bases). The sequence was obtained from a man between 18 and 35 years old in good health. Some clones in this sample may be carry-over from other donors' samples. Material: naive CD4+ T cells from PBMCs. Noted subset: CD45RA+ positively selected. The CDR3 protein is CASSFGGETQYF. The CDR3 nucleotides are TGTGCCAGCAGTTTTGGCGGGGAGACCCAGTACTTC.